A selection of T cell receptor beta chains follows, all from one sample in a study of T cell responses to AZD1222 COVID-19 vaccine. Repertoires were generated with immunoSEQ multiplex PCR, while TCRdb's copy carries only in-frame clones and drops some. In the table there are 95,000 to 150,000 clones, more than 85% of which are singletons. The sample here was peripheral blood, taken 28 days after the second AZD1222 dose. The origin of the receptors is an adult who received the AZD1222 COVID-19 vaccine. The CDR3 runs from the conserved cysteine through the conserved F or W. The order of the fields is clone size, J gene, V gene, D gene, CDR3 protein, CDR3 DNA. The D gene is left open where the match is weak. Part of the rows lack a size; the others show once, few, many or a class for expanded clones.

>once|TRBJ2-7|TRBV6-6|TRBD2
CASSPGGAHEQYF
TGTGCCAGCAGTCCGGGAGGGGCCCACGAGCAGTACTTC
>.|TRBJ2-3|TRBV30|.
CAWSPPGLVTDTQYF
TGTGCCTGGAGCCCACCGGGACTCGTCACAGATACGCAGTATTTT
>.|TRBJ2-3|TRBV20-1|.
CSASSSAYTDTQYF
TGCAGTGCTAGTTCTAGCGCCTACACAGATACGCAGTATTTT
>.|TRBJ1-3|TRBV2|.
CASSEDSETVQAGNTIYF
TGTGCCAGCAGCGAAGATAGCGAGACAGTCCAGGCCGGAAACACCATATATTTT
>once|TRBJ2-3|TRBV19|TRBD2
CASSLLAGGTDTQYF
TGTGCCAGTAGCCTTTTAGCGGGGGGTACAGATACGCAGTATTTT
>.|TRBJ2-1|TRBV3-1/TRBV3-2|TRBD2
CASSPRTSGGADYNEQFF
TGTGCCAGCAGCCCTCGGACTAGCGGGGGGGCCGACTACAATGAGCAGTTCTTC
>.|TRBJ2-5|TRBV11-3|.
CASSLDLVKRTQYF
TGTGCCAGCAGCTTAGATCTTGTCAAGAGAACCCAGTACTTC
>.|TRBJ2-3|TRBV3-1/TRBV3-2|TRBD1
CASKRGTGGADTQYF
TGTGCCAGCAAAAGGGGGACAGGGGGCGCGGATACGCAGTATTTT
>once|TRBJ1-4|TRBV18|.
CASSPPQSSEKLFF
TGTGCCAGCTCACCACCCCAGTCCTCGGAAAAACTGTTTTTT
>.|TRBJ2-5|TRBV5-1|TRBD2
CASSLDGGGGETQYF
TGCGCCAGCAGCTTGGACGGGGGGGGCGGGGAGACCCAGTACTTC
>.|TRBJ1-1|TRBV7-2|TRBD1
CASRPQGMNTEAFF
TGTGCCAGCAGACCACAGGGGATGAACACTGAAGCTTTCTTT
>.|TRBJ2-5|TRBV6-5|TRBD1
CASSFQGARGSETQYF
TGTGCCAGCAGTTTCCAGGGGGCGCGGGGATCCGAGACCCAGTACTTC
>.|TRBJ2-2|TRBV19|TRBD1
CASSPGQGANTGELFF
TGTGCCAGTAGCCCTGGACAGGGAGCCAACACCGGGGAGCTGTTTTTT
>.|TRBJ1-1|TRBV29-1|TRBD1
CSVVPATGFTEAFF
TGCAGCGTTGTACCTGCGACAGGGTTCACTGAAGCTTTCTTT
>.|TRBJ2-3|TRBV27|.
CASRSTRSGTDTQYF
TGTGCCAGCAGGTCGACTAGGTCCGGGACAGATACGCAGTATTTT
>.|TRBJ2-7|TRBV28|.
CASRGDGEQYF
TGTGCCAGCCGGGGCGACGGCGAGCAGTACTTC
>.|TRBJ2-7|TRBV7-3|TRBD1
CASSPGQGAYEQYF
TGTGCCAGCAGCCCTGGACAGGGGGCTTACGAGCAGTACTTC
>.|TRBJ2-4|TRBV10-1|TRBD2
CARARSTSGEKNIQYF
TGCGCCAGGGCACGGTCGACTAGCGGGGAGAAAAACATTCAGTACTTC
>.|TRBJ2-5|TRBV2|TRBD2
CASRGGVGETQYF
TGTGCCAGCAGGGGAGGGGTCGGAGAGACCCAGTACTTC
>.|TRBJ2-2|TRBV5-8|.
CASSSSRIANTGELFF
TGTGCCAGCAGCTCATCCAGGATTGCGAACACCGGGGAGCTGTTTTTT
>.|TRBJ2-5|TRBV7-9|.
CASSLAGGLQETQYF
TGTGCCAGCAGCTTAGCTGGGGGGCTGCAAGAGACCCAGTACTTC
>.|TRBJ1-5|TRBV19|.
CASSLGASEPQPQHF
TGTGCCAGTAGTCTCGGGGCGTCGGAACCTCAGCCCCAGCATTTT
>.|TRBJ1-6|TRBV30|.
CAWGRFYNSPLHF
TGTGCCTGGGGTAGATTTTATAATTCACCCCTCCACTTT
>.|TRBJ2-5|TRBV27|.
CASSLGETQYF
TGTGCCAGCAGTTTAGGAGAGACCCAGTACTTC
>.|TRBJ2-5|TRBV29-1|.
CSVAGSKETQYF
TGCAGCGTTGCGGGCAGTAAAGAGACCCAGTACTTC
>.|TRBJ1-5|TRBV30|TRBD1
CAWSRQGAQPQHF
TGTGCCTGGAGCCGACAGGGGGCACAGCCCCAGCATTTT
>.|TRBJ1-5|TRBV6-5|.
CASSQGFGWVPQHF
TGTGCCAGCAGTCAGGGGTTTGGATGGGTACCCCAGCATTTT
>.|TRBJ2-7|TRBV28|TRBD1
CASRGQVYEQYF
TGTGCCAGCAGGGGACAGGTCTACGAGCAGTACTTC
>.|TRBJ2-3|TRBV7-2|.
CASSSGYMGTDTQYF
TGTGCCAGCAGCTCGGGATATATGGGCACAGATACGCAGTATTTT
>.|TRBJ1-5|TRBV18|.
CASSPGARPNQPQHF
TGTGCCAGCTCACCAGGGGCACGGCCTAATCAGCCCCAGCATTTT
>.|TRBJ2-7|TRBV7-2|TRBD2
CASSIGGAAGGLTYEQYF
TGTGCCAGCAGCATAGGGGGTGCGGCGGGGGGATTGACCTACGAGCAGTACTTC
>.|TRBJ2-1|TRBV5-1|.
CASSFLASNEQFF
TGCGCCAGCAGCTTCCTAGCCTCGAATGAGCAGTTCTTC
>few|TRBJ2-3|TRBV7-3|TRBD2
CASSRTSGGHDTQYF
TGTGCCAGCAGCCGGACTAGCGGGGGGCATGATACGCAGTATTTT
>once|TRBJ2-2|TRBV4-3|.
CASSQDYRQATGELFF
TGCGCCAGCAGCCAAGATTACCGACAGGCCACCGGGGAGCTGTTTTTT
>.|TRBJ1-5|TRBV6-2/TRBV6-3|.
CASSGAGFSQPQHF
TGTGCCAGCAGCGGGGCAGGCTTTTCTCAGCCCCAGCATTTT
>.|TRBJ1-5|TRBV12-3/TRBV12-4|.
CASSSRTQPQHF
TGTGCCAGCAGTTCACGCACTCAGCCCCAGCATTTT
>once|TRBJ2-2|TRBV11-1|.
CASSLTGELFF
TGTGCCAGCAGCTTAACCGGGGAGCTGTTTTTT
>once|TRBJ1-2|TRBV9|.
CASSSRVDANYGYTF
TGTGCCAGCAGCTCCAGGGTAGATGCTAACTATGGCTACACCTTC
>.|TRBJ1-1|TRBV7-9|TRBD1
CASSVNPGQRCFF
TGTGCCAGCAGCGTTAATCCGGGACAGCGTTGCTTCTTT
>.|TRBJ2-5|TRBV6-2/TRBV6-3|TRBD2
CASSRTGLAGGRKTQYF
TGTGCCAGCAGTCGCACGGGACTAGCGGGGGGGCGGAAGACCCAGTACTTC
>few|TRBJ1-5|TRBV19|.
CASSERGSNQPQHF
TGTGCCAGTAGTGAAAGGGGTAGCAATCAGCCCCAGCATTTT
>.|TRBJ1-1|TRBV5-4|.
CASSLRVNTEAFF
TGTGCCAGCAGCTTGCGGGTGAACACTGAAGCTTTCTTT
>few|TRBJ2-7|TRBV7-9|.
CASSPDSGGQYF
TGTGCCAGCAGCCCAGACAGCGGCGGGCAGTACTTC
>once|TRBJ2-2|TRBV9|.
CASSVVGGGTGELFF
TGTGCCAGCAGCGTGGTGGGGGGCGGCACCGGGGAGCTGTTTTTT
>.|TRBJ1-6|TRBV11-3|.
CASSRGAVDSPLHF
TGTGCCAGCAGCCGGGGGGCGGTTGATTCACCCCTCCACTTT
>.|TRBJ1-2|TRBV6-2/TRBV6-3|.
CASSYSSQVVGYTF
TGTGCCAGCAGTTACTCGAGTCAGGTAGTTGGCTACACCTTC
>.|TRBJ2-7|TRBV4-3|TRBD1
CASSQAPGQGATYEQYF
TGCGCCAGCAGCCAAGCCCCGGGACAGGGGGCCACCTACGAGCAGTACTTC
>.|TRBJ1-1|TRBV29-1|.
CSVYRRNTEAFF
TGCAGCGTGTACAGGAGGAACACTGAAGCTTTCTTT
>.|TRBJ2-6|TRBV5-4|.
CASRLWYSGANVLTF
TGTGCCAGCAGACTCTGGTACTCTGGGGCCAACGTCCTGACTTTC
>few|TRBJ2-1|TRBV4-3|TRBD2
CASSQGRLTSRNEQFF
TGCGCCAGCAGCCAAGGGCGTCTGACTAGCCGCAATGAGCAGTTCTTC
>.|TRBJ1-2|TRBV6-5|.
CASRETGRNYGYTF
TGTGCCAGCAGAGAGACGGGAAGGAACTATGGCTACACCTTC
>.|TRBJ2-7|TRBV5-5|.
CASSSDYEQYF
TGTGCCAGCAGCTCGGACTACGAGCAGTACTTC
>.|TRBJ2-1|TRBV5-1|TRBD1
CASSPPGQGYSEQFF
TGCGCCAGCAGCCCCCCGGGACAGGGCTACAGTGAGCAGTTCTTC